This T cell receptor (beta chain) was captured in a study of blood T cell repertoires in COVID-19. In the study overall: The United States, Italy and Spain were the sources of the acute and convalescent COVID-19 samples. The cDNA or gDNA used as material had been derived from T cells, B-cell-depleted T cells, or PBMCs.

In the authors' workflow: Cell counts per sample came from amplifying reference gene primers. Method: immunoSEQ multiplex PCR; TCRdb's copy keeps in-frame clones and lacks some. That table supplies the V and J calls and clone size; D and trimming were determined from the DNA. The sample comprises approximately 100,000 clones, 82% of which are singletons, and roughly 10% rests with the top ten. The germline V gene has CDR1 SGHTA and CDR2 FQGNSA. The V segment lost 1 base and the J segment 4 bases; nucleotides outside the gene matches: 3. This CDR3 comprises 15 residues. J is TRBJ1-4 and V is TRBV7-2, with 7 bases that match TRBD1. The material sequenced was peripheral blood. This sequence was found in a man aged 65-85 years with acute or convalescent COVID-19. DNA of the CDR3: TGTGCCAGCAGCTTAGGGGACAGAAATAATGAAAAACTGTTTTTT. It translates to CASSLGDRNNEKLFF.